This passage covers 9 T cell receptor beta chains from one sample sequenced in a study of T cell responses to AZD1222 COVID-19 vaccine. Method: immunoSEQ multiplex PCR; TCRdb's copy keeps in-frame clones and lacks some. Of about 100,000 clones listed, around nine tenths are singletons. Source: peripheral blood, taken on day 0 of AZD1222 vaccination. These receptors were obtained from an adult in good health.

This clone was seen just once. The rearrangement uses TRBV15 and TRBJ2-7; maybe TRBD2 (7 bases). The CDR3 has 14 residues. V was pared by 4 bases and J by 2 bases, with 12 bases between. Germline CDR1 LNHNV, CDR2 YYDKDF (reference sequence). CDR3 DNA: TGTGCCACCAGCAAAGGGGGGGAGGCCTACGAGCAGTACTTC. Its protein is CATSKGGEAYEQYF.

The chain recombines TRBV19 with TRBJ1-2; 7 bases match TRBD1. The CDR3 consists of 15 residues. Germline trimming cut 5 bases from V and 4 bases from J; bases unmatched to any gene: 10. Germline assignment: CDR1 LNHDA and CDR2 SQIVND (reference sequence). The CDR3 loop reads CASSPDREGAYGYTF. Written as DNA, the CDR3 is TGTGCCAGTAGTCCCGACAGGGAAGGAGCCTATGGCTACACCTTC.

This clone was counted a single time. This rearrangement joins TRBV19 to TRBJ2-3; the D call may be TRBD1 or TRBD2 (6 bases each). Deletions cut 3 bases from V and 4 bases from J, with 14 bases between. Germline CDR1 is LNHDA and CDR2 is SQIVND (reference sequence). The CDR3 spans 15 residues. Here the CDR3 DNA reads TGTGCCAGTAGTATCTCGGCAGGGGAGGCAGATACGCAGTATTTT. Translated: CASSISAGEADTQYF.

The CDR3 loop reads CASSLGVKGQNYGYTF. CDR3 DNA: TGTGCCAGCAGCTTAGGCGTCAAGGGACAGAACTATGGCTACACCTTC. The chain joins TRBV7-6 to TRBJ1-2; 7 bases fit TRBD1. The J segment lost 2 bases and the V segment lost 1 base, leaving 7 bases of the junction unmatched. The CDR3 has 16 amino acids. Germline V gene sequence: CDR1 SGHVS, CDR2 FNYEAQ.

This chain connects TRBV12-3 or TRBV12-4 to TRBJ1-1; no definite D call. V was shortened by 5 bases and J by 3 bases, with 7 bases between the two germline ends. The CDR3 is made up of 12 amino acids. The CDR3 region has the DNA TGTGCCAGCAGTCCCGAATACACTGAAGCTTTCTTT. It is translated as CASSPEYTEAFF.

V is TRBV7-9 and J is TRBJ2-1, with TRBD1 identical over 9 bases. The CDR3 runs to 17 residues. The J segment lost 2 bases and the V segment lost 0 bases, leaving 5 bases of the junction unmatched. Germline V gives CDR1 SEHNR, CDR2 FQNEAQ (reference sequence). The CDR3 DNA sequence: TGTGCCAGCAGCTTAGCTCCGGGACAGGGAACCTACAATGAGCAGTTCTTC. It translates to CASSLAPGQGTYNEQFF.

In its sample, this clone was seen once. The chain uses TRBV6-5 and TRBJ1-3; D remains ambiguous. The CDR3 spans 13 residues. The V gene lost 6 bases and the J gene lost 6 bases, with 12 bases spanning the gap. The germline gives CDR1 MNHEY, CDR2 SVGAGI. In DNA form, the CDR3 reads TGTGCCAGCAGAGGACGGGGTGAAAACACCATATATTTT. It specifies CASRGRGENTIYF.

The chain carries TRBV19 and TRBJ2-3; perhaps D is TRBD1 or TRBD2 (5 bases each). V lost 5 bases and J 3 bases, leaving 21 bases between the germline ends. The CDR3 spans 17 residues. In germline, CDR1 is LNHDA, CDR2 SQIVND (reference sequence). CDR3 DNA: TGTGCCAGTAGTGCACTTGGGACGGGCCTCAGAACAGATACGCAGTATTTT. It is translated as CASSALGTGLRTDTQYF.

The chain joins TRBV4-3 to TRBJ1-5; D remains unclear. V lost 1 base to trimming and J lost 6 bases, with 7 bases between them. The CDR3 covers 13 residues. Germline V gene lookup returns CDR1 LGHNA and CDR2 YSLEER. In DNA form, the CDR3 reads TGCGCCAGCAGCCAAGTCACGGGTCAGCCCCAGCATTTT. Its protein product is CASSQVTGQPQHF.